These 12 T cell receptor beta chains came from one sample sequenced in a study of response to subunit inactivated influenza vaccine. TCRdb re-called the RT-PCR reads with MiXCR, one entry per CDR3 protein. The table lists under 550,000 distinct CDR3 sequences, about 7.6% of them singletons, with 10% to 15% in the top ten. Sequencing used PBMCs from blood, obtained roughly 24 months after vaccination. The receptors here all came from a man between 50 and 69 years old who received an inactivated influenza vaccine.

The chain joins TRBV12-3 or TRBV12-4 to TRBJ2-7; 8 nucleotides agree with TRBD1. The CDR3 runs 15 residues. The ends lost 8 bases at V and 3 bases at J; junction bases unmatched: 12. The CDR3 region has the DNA TGTGCCAGCTCTAGGATATCAGGGGGCTTCTACGAGCAGTACTTC. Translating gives CASSRISGGFYEQYF.

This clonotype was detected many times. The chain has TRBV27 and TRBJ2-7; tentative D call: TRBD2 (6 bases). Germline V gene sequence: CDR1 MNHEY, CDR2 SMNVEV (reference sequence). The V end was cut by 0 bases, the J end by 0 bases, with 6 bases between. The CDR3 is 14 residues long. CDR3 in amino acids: CASSLSTSSYEQYF. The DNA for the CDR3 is TGTGCCAGCAGTTTATCGACTAGCTCCTACGAGCAGTACTTC.

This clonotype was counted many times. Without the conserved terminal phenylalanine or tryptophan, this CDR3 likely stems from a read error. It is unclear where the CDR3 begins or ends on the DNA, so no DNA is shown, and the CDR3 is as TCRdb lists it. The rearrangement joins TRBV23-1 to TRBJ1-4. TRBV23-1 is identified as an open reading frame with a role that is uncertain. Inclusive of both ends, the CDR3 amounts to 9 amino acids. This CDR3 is CASTAALLG.

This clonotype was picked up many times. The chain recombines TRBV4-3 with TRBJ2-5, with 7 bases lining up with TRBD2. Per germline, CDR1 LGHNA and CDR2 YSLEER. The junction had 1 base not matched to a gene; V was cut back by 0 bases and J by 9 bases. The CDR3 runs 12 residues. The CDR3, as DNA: TGCGCCAGCAGCCAAGATCGGGGGGCCCAGTACTTC. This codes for CASSQDRGAQYF.

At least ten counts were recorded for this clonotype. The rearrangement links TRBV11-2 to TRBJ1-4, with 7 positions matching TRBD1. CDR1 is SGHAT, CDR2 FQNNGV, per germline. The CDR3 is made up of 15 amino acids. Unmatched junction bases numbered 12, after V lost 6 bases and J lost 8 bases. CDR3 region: CASRRPGRGEEKLFF. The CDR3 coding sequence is TGTGCCAGCAGGCGACCAGGCAGGGGGGAAGAAAAACTGTTTTTT.

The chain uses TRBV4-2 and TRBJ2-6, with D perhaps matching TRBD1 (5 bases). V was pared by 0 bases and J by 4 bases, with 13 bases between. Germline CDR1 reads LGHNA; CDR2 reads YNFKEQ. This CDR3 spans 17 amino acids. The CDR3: CASSQELRGTGANVLTF. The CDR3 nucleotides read TGTGCCAGCAGCCAAGAATTAAGGGGTACCGGGGCCAACGTCCTGACTTTC.

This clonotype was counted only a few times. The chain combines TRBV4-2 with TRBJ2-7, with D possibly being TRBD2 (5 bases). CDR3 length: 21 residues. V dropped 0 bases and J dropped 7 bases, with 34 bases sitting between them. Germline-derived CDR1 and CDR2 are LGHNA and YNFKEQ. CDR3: CASSQDRTSSTIPSPRYEQYF. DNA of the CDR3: TGTGCCAGCAGCCAAGATCGTACCTCTAGCACCATACCCTCCCCGCGGTATGAGCAGTACTTC.

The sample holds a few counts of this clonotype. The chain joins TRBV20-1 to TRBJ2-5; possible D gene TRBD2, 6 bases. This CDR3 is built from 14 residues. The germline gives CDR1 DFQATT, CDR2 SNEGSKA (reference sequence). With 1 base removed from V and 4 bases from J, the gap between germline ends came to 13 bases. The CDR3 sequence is CSARGPGSGETQYF. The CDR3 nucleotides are TGCAGTGCTAGAGGGCCCGGGAGCGGAGAGACCCAGTACTTC.

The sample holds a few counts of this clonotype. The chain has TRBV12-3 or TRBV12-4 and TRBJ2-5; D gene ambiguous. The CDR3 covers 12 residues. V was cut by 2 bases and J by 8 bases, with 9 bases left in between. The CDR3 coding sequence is TGTGCCAGCAGTTTAACGAAGGGAACCCAGTACTTC. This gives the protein CASSLTKGTQYF.

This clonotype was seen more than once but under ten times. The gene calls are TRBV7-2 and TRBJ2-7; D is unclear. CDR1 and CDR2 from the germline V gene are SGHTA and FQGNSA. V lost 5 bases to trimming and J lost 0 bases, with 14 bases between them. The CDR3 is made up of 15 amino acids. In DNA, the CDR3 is TGTGCCAGCAGCCCGACCGGGCTTGACTCCTACGAGCAGTACTTC. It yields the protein CASSPTGLDSYEQYF.

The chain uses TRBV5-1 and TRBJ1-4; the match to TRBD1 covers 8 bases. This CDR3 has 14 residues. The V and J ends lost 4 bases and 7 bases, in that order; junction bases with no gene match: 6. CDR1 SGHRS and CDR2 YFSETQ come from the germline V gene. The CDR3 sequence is CASSGGQGAEKLFF. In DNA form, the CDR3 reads TGCGCCAGCAGCGGTGGACAGGGTGCTGAAAAACTGTTTTTT.

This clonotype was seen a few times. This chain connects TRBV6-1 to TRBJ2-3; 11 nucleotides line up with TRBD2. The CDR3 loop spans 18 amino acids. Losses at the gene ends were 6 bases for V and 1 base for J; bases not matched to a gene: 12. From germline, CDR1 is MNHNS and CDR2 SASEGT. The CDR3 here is CASRALAGGPYGTDTQYF. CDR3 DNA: TGTGCCAGCAGAGCATTAGCGGGGGGGCCGTACGGCACAGATACGCAGTATTTT.